A single sample is the source of the 22 T cell receptor beta chains below, sequenced in a study of Graves' ophthalmopathy and Graves' hyperthyroidism. Investigators amplified TCR beta CDR3 regions from RNA transcripts. In the first round, RT-PCR was carried out with HTBI primers, and a multiplex PCR formed the second round. TCRdb itself ran the multiplex PCR reads through MiXCR, one entry per CDR3 protein. In the table there are approximately 15,000 distinct CDR3 sequences, about half of which are singletons. The sequenced sample was peripheral blood. Every receptor here comes from a woman aged 40 to 50 with stable Graves' hyperthyroidism.

As concerns this clonotype: A junction end diverges from the germline sequence, so it may reflect a read error. V usage is TRBV9 and J usage is TRBJ1-2; D is possibly TRBD1 (5 bases). The CDR3 totals 16 residues. Looked up from germline, CDR1 is SGDLS and CDR2 is YYNGEE. In DNA, the CDR3 is TGTGCCAGCAGCATAGAGGCAGGGAAAGTTCGGAATGGCCACACCTTC. Translating it yields CASSIEAGKVRNGHTF.

There are a few counts of this clonotype. CDR3 nucleotides: TGTGCCAGCAGTTACATAGCCATGGGGAGTACGCAGTATTTT. Residues: CASSYIAMGSTQYF. This rearrangement joins TRBV6-5 to TRBJ2-3, with D possibly matching TRBD2 (5 bases). Trimming left V 2 bases short and J 8 bases short, with 14 bases between. This CDR3 has 14 residues. CDR1 is MNHEY and CDR2 is SVGAGI in the germline V gene.

The chain recombines TRBV2 with TRBJ1-5; D is uncertain. Germline CDR1 SNHLY, CDR2 FYNNEI. This CDR3 is 14 amino acids long. Deletions cut 7 bases from V and 5 bases from J, with 15 bases between. The CDR3 region has the DNA TGTGCCAGCAATGGTCAGAAAGAAGATCAGCCCCAGCATTTT. Translating gives CASNGQKEDQPQHF.

This clonotype was recorded many times. The chain has TRBV12-3 or TRBV12-4 and TRBJ1-1; TRBD1 agrees at 7 bases. CDR3 length: 14 residues. V dropped 6 bases and J dropped 6; count of bases not matched to a gene: 10. The CDR3 sequence is CASRLTGIHPEAFF. The CDR3 coding sequence is TGTGCCAGCAGATTGACAGGGATTCATCCTGAAGCTTTCTTT.

The V gene is TRBV7-8, the J gene TRBJ1-5, with TRBD1 matching over 7 bases. Trimming removed 0 bases from V and 0 bases from J; junction bases left unmatched: 5. Germline assignment: CDR1 SGHVS and CDR2 FQNEAQ. The CDR3 length is 17 residues. CDR3 sequence: CASSLAETGVSNQPQHF. The CDR3 DNA sequence: TGTGCCAGCAGCTTAGCTGAAACAGGGGTTAGCAATCAGCCCCAGCATTTT. The full variable domain, in which reference TRBV7-8 and TRBJ1-5 provide the parts outside the CDR3, is GAGVSQSPRYKVAKRGQDVALRCDPISGHVSLFWYQQALGQGPEFLTYFQNEAQLDKSGLPSDRFFAERPEGSVSTLKIQRTQQEDSAVYLCASSLAETGVSNQPQHFGDGTRLSIL.

Many counts were recorded for this clonotype. A much larger clone lies a single base off, so this may be a read error. V and J are TRBV5-6 and TRBJ2-7; D gene unclear. The germline gives CDR1 SGHDT, CDR2 YYEEEE. Between the trimmed V and J ends, which lost 2 bases and 2 bases, there was a span of 5 bases. This CDR3 is 12 amino acids long. CDR3 sequence reads: CASSLTAYEQYF. The DNA for the CDR3 is TGTGCCAGCAGCTTAACAGCCTACGAGCAGTACTTC.

This clonotype is medium-sized (0.01 to 0.1%) by share. The chain recombines TRBV15 with TRBJ1-6; D is uncertain. Looked up from germline, CDR1 is LNHNV and CDR2 is YYDKDF (reference sequence). V was shortened by 2 bases and J by 10 bases, with 15 bases between the two germline ends. The CDR3 has 15 residues. CDR3 DNA sequence: TGTGCCACCAGCAGATCACACAGTAGAGGCTCACCCCTCCACTTT. This encodes CATSRSHSRGSPLHF.

Comments on this clonotype: The junction departs from germline at one end; a sequencing error may be responsible. CDR3 bases: TGTGCCAGCAGCGTAGCCCAGGGGGGGTCCTACGGGCAGTACTTC. Its translation is CASSVAQGGSYGQYF. This sequence joins TRBV9 and TRBJ2-7; D possibly uses TRBD1 or TRBD2 (7 bases each). This CDR3 region has 15 residues. Germline V gene lookup returns CDR1 SGDLS and CDR2 YYNGEE.

The chain uses TRBV7-2 and TRBJ1-5; D uncertain. V lost 3 bases to trimming and J lost 5 bases, with 8 bases between them. There are 13 residues in the CDR3. CDR1 and CDR2 (germline): SGHTA, FQGNSA. This CDR3 is CASSLRAYQPQHF. CDR3 bases: TGTGCCAGCAGCTTGCGGGCGTATCAGCCCCAGCATTTT.

The V call is TRBV7-2, the J call TRBJ1-6, with 8 bases that match TRBD1. Losses at the gene ends were 1 base for V and 12 bases for J; bases not matched to a gene: 2. Germline CDR1 reads SGHTA; CDR2 reads FQGNSA. The CDR3 sequence is 13 residues long. The CDR3 here is CASSLGQGLPLHF. CDR3 nucleotides: TGTGCCAGCAGCTTAGGACAGGGGTTACCCCTCCACTTT.

This chain joins TRBV10-3 and TRBJ1-2, with TRBD1 identical over 8 bases. J was trimmed by 4 bases and V by 4 bases; bases with no gene match: 2. This CDR3 spans 13 amino acids. Germline CDR1 and CDR2: ENHRY and SYGVKD. The CDR3 sequence is CAISGQGSYGYTF. Here the CDR3 DNA reads TGTGCCATCAGTGGACAGGGGAGCTATGGCTACACCTTC.

This clonotype was recorded at least ten times. V gene TRBV5-4 combines with J gene TRBJ2-7; tentatively, D is TRBD1 (5 bases). CDR1 and CDR2 from the germline V gene are SGHNT and YYREEE (reference sequence). Trimming removed 2 bases at V and 3 bases at J, with 6 bases between. CDR3 length: 12 residues. The CDR3 protein is CASSFQGYEQYF. CDR3 DNA sequence: TGTGCCAGCAGCTTCCAGGGCTACGAGCAGTACTTC.

This clonotype has ten or more counts. The rearrangement links TRBV20-1 to TRBJ1-5; 8 nucleotides line up with TRBD1. Germline CDR1 reads DFQATT; CDR2 reads SNEGSKA (reference sequence). V gave up 0 bases and J gave up 7 bases; unmatched junction bases: 8. The CDR3 extends over 15 amino acids. The CDR3 DNA sequence: TGCAGTGCTAGAGATCCAGGACAGGGAACGCAGCCCCAGCATTTT. It yields the protein CSARDPGQGTQPQHF.

This chain uses TRBV13 with TRBJ2-3; 13 positions agree with TRBD2. This CDR3 is built from 16 residues. Trimming cost V 6 bases and J 5 bases; bases outside gene matches: 8. CDR1 PRHDT and CDR2 FYEKMQ come from the germline V gene (reference sequence). This CDR3 is CASSLRTSGSEDTQYF. The CDR3 coding sequence is TGTGCCAGCAGTCTAAGGACTAGCGGGAGTGAAGATACGCAGTATTTT.

V gene TRBV29-1 combines with J gene TRBJ2-1; D ambiguous. CDR1 is SQVTM and CDR2 is ANQGSEA in the germline V gene. The CDR3 extends over 12 amino acids. V was clipped by 7 bases and J by 0 bases, with 7 bases between them. The DNA of the CDR3 is TGCAGCGGTGGCAGCTCCTACAATGAGCAGTTCTTC. Protein sequence: CSGGSSYNEQFF.

The genes are TRBV7-6 and TRBJ2-5, with 7 bases that match TRBD2. Germline CDR1 SGHVS, CDR2 FNYEAQ. CDR3 length: 16 amino acids. The ends lost 2 bases at V and 5 bases at J; junction bases unmatched: 11. Here the CDR3 reads CASSLQGGSVRETQYF. The CDR3 coding sequence is TGTGCCAGCAGCTTACAAGGCGGGAGTGTACGCGAGACCCAGTACTTC. The full variable domain, in which reference TRBV7-6 and TRBJ2-5 provide the parts outside the CDR3, is GAGVSQSPRYKVTKRGQDVALRCDPISGHVSLYWYRQALGQGPEFLTYFNYEAQQDKSGLPNDRFSAERPEGSISTLTIQRTEQRDSAMYRCASSLQGGSVRETQYFGPGTRLLVL.

This clonotype is termed medium-sized (0.01 to 0.1%). The chain has TRBV29-1 and TRBJ2-3, with TRBD1 identical over 9 bases. CDR1 and CDR2 (germline): SQVTM, ANQGSEA. The CDR3 covers 14 residues. The trim removed 6 bases at V and 2 bases at J, leaving 6 bases unmatched. CDR3 DNA: TGCAGCGTCGGACAGGGGTTCGTCACAGATACGCAGTATTTT. Protein sequence: CSVGQGFVTDTQYF.

This clonotype was counted between two and nine times. CDR3 nucleotide sequence: TGTGCCAGCAGTTCCAAGGACAGAAATTATGGCTACACCTTC. It codes for CASSSKDRNYGYTF. The rearrangement uses TRBV28 and TRBJ1-2; the D gene is possibly TRBD1 (6 bases). CDR1 and CDR2 from the germline V gene are MDHEN and SYDVKM. The CDR3 is 14 residues long. V was pared by 4 bases and J by 5 bases, with 14 bases between.

Comment on this clonotype: Being one base from a much bigger clone, this may be a read error. The chain combines TRBV14 with TRBJ1-1; no clear D gene. CDR1 and CDR2 (germline): SGHDN, FVKESK. Trimming left V 0 bases short and J 6 bases short, with 20 bases between. The CDR3 totals 17 residues. The DNA of the CDR3 is TGTGCCAGCAGCCAAGATCGAGACCTACTGGGTATCGCTGAAGCTTTCTTT. This encodes CASSQDRDLLGIAEAFF. The full variable domain, its missing parts supplied by reference TRBV14 and TRBJ1-1, is EAGVTQFPSHSVIEKGQTVTLRCDPISGHDNLYWYRRVMGKEIKFLLHFVKESKQDESGMPNNRFLAERTGGTYSTLKVQPAELEDSGVYFCASSQDRDLLGIAEAFFGQGTRLTVV.

This clonotype turned up a few times. The V call is TRBV24-1, the J call TRBJ2-5; TRBD2 matches at 13 bases. CDR3 length: 13 amino acids. The V and J ends lost 12 bases and 5 bases, in that order; junction bases with no gene match: 5. Germline CDR1 KGHDR, CDR2 SFDVKD. CDR3: CAAGTSGMETQYF. The CDR3 DNA reads TGTGCCGCGGGGACTAGCGGGATGGAGACCCAGTACTTC.

V gene TRBV11-2 combines with J gene TRBJ2-1; TRBD2 matches at 11 bases. The CDR3 covers 15 residues. Trimming cost V 1 base and J 7 bases; bases outside gene matches: 3. CDR1 and CDR2 (germline): SGHAT, FQNNGV. The chain's CDR3 is CASSLGTSGSNEQFF. In DNA form, the CDR3 reads TGTGCCAGCAGCTTAGGAACTAGCGGGAGTAATGAGCAGTTCTTC.

For this clonotype: A read error may explain this, as a much larger clone is one base away. The chain has TRBV7-3 and TRBJ1-2; the match to TRBD1 covers 7 bases. The CDR3 length is 13 residues. V lost 4 bases, J lost 7 bases, and 6 bases stayed unmatched. Germline V gene sequence: CDR1 SGHTA, CDR2 FQGTGA. The CDR3 here is CASSSEGGGGYTF. CDR3 nucleotide sequence: TGTGCCAGCAGCTCGGAAGGGGGCGGTGGCTACACCTTC.